Shown below are 19 T cell receptor beta chains from a single sample sequenced in a study of blood T cell repertoires in COVID-19. Using immunoSEQ multiplex PCR, the repertoire was profiled, and TCRdb retains in-frame clones only, with some absent. The sample records over 120,000 clones, 85% being singletons. Sequenced: peripheral blood. These receptor sequences come from a human donor with acute or convalescent COVID-19. The donor label of this sample is uncertain.

Note on this clone: Distinct nucleotide sequences in the sample also encode this CDR3. The V and J genes are TRBV11-3 and TRBJ1-1, with TRBD1 identical over 8 bases. The V segment lost 5 bases and the J segment 5 bases; nucleotides outside the gene matches: 7. This CDR3 is 14 amino acids long. CDR1 is SGHNT and CDR2 is YENEEA in the germline V gene. The chain's CDR3 is CASSTGQGGTEAFF. The CDR3, as DNA: TGTGCCAGCAGCACCGGACAGGGAGGAACTGAAGCTTTCTTT.

This clone was counted only a few times. The chain uses TRBV12-3 or TRBV12-4 and TRBJ2-1; D unresolved. This CDR3 is 11 amino acids long. V was clipped by 2 bases and J by 12 bases, with 8 bases between them. The CDR3 sequence: CASSLNSGQFF. CDR3 DNA: TGTGCCAGCAGTTTAAATAGTGGGCAGTTCTTC.

The chain joins TRBV6-5 to TRBJ1-1, with D uncertain. The CDR3 totals 14 residues. The V end was cut by 5 bases, the J end by 1 base, with 11 bases between. Germline assignment: CDR1 MNHEY and CDR2 SVGAGI. The CDR3 reads CASSHEDSNTEAFF. CDR3 coding DNA: TGTGCCAGCAGTCACGAGGACTCGAACACTGAAGCTTTCTTT.

This clone was detected only once. The J gene is TRBJ2-3, the V gene TRBV15; D is ambiguous. In germline, CDR1 is LNHNV, CDR2 YYDKDF (reference sequence). V dropped 0 bases and J dropped 0 bases, with 16 bases sitting between them. The CDR3 sequence is 18 residues long. As DNA, the CDR3 is TGTGCCACCAGCAGAGATTATCTTTCGAGCCCTAGCACAGATACGCAGTATTTT. It translates to CATSRDYLSSPSTDTQYF.

The gene calls are TRBV10-3 and TRBJ1-2; tentatively, D is TRBD1 (6 bases). This CDR3 region has 10 residues. Germline values: CDR1 ENHRY, CDR2 SYGVKD. V dropped 11 bases and J dropped 5 bases, with 9 bases sitting between them. CDR3 DNA: TGTGCCGCAGGACAGTATGGCTACACCTTC. It is translated as CAAGQYGYTF.

This clone was detected once. The chain uses TRBV6-5 and TRBJ1-2; TRBD1 matches 9 bases. Trimming took 10 bases from V and 8 from J; bases not matched to a gene: 11. From germline, CDR1 is MNHEY and CDR2 SVGAGI. This CDR3 region has 13 residues. The CDR3 is CAIRDRVVDGYTF. The CDR3 DNA reads as TGTGCCATCCGGGACAGGGTCGTAGACGGCTACACCTTC.

The chain links TRBV5-6 to TRBJ2-3, with a possible D match to TRBD1 (6 bases). Germline V gene lookup returns CDR1 SGHDT and CDR2 YYEEEE. The CDR3 contains 15 residues. The V end lost 3 bases, the J end lost 5 bases, and 16 bases lay between the germline ends. CDR3 sequence (DNA): TGTGCCAGCAGCTCGGGCAGGGGCGCAAGAGATACGCAGTATTTT. It encodes CASSSGRGARDTQYF.

The V gene is TRBV2, the J gene TRBJ2-7, with D perhaps TRBD1 (7 bases). This CDR3 comprises 13 residues. Germline loops: CDR1 SNHLY, CDR2 FYNNEI. The V end lost 6 bases, the J end lost 7 bases, and 16 bases lay between the germline ends. CDR3 in DNA: TGTGCCAGCAGCGGGGACAGCCGGGGGGAGCAGTACTTC. Its translation is CASSGDSRGEQYF.

The chain uses TRBV5-1 and TRBJ1-2; D is possibly TRBD1 (6 bases). This CDR3 is built from 14 residues. The germline CDR1 and CDR2 sequences are SGHRS and YFSETQ. V shed 4 bases and J shed 3 bases, with 13 bases lying between them. The CDR3 protein is CASSPGQPYYGYTF. CDR3 coding DNA: TGCGCCAGCAGCCCTGGACAGCCGTACTATGGCTACACCTTC.

Here the CDR3 reads CASSLNRGGGSNTGELFF. In DNA form, the CDR3 reads TGTGCCAGCAGCTTAAATCGCGGGGGCGGTTCGAACACCGGGGAGCTGTTTTTT. The chain has TRBV7-3 and TRBJ2-2, with D possibly matching TRBD2 (7 bases). The germline gives CDR1 SGHTA, CDR2 FQGTGA. The CDR3 totals 18 residues. V dropped 1 base and J dropped 0 bases, with 15 bases sitting between them.

CDR3 nucleotide sequence: TGTGCCAGCAGCTTATACCCTGGGGTGGACAGGTTAACAGAGACCCAGTACTTC. This gives the protein CASSLYPGVDRLTETQYF. V and J are TRBV11-2 and TRBJ2-5; 7 bases are shared with TRBD1. The CDR3 is 18 residues long. Trimming at V came to 2 bases and at J to 4 bases, leaving 16 bases not matched to a gene. Germline CDR1 is SGHAT and CDR2 is FQNNGV.

The gene calls are TRBV7-3 and TRBJ2-3; TRBD1 matches 7 bases. This CDR3 has 14 residues. Trimming removed 5 bases from V and 4 bases from J; junction bases left unmatched: 6. The germline V gene encodes CDR1 SGHTA and CDR2 FQGTGA. The CDR3 DNA reads as TGTGCCAGCAGCAGAGGGGGCTTAGCAGATACGCAGTATTTT. Its protein is CASSRGGLADTQYF.

The CDR3 nucleotides read TGTGCCAGCAGCCCAGATATGCGGGGGCAGTTCTTC. Its protein is CASSPDMRGQFF. This chain uses TRBV7-8 with TRBJ2-1, with a possible D match to TRBD2 (6 bases). The CDR3 runs to 12 residues. Germline CDR1 and CDR2: SGHVS and FQNEAQ. V was pared by 5 bases and J by 12 bases, with 14 bases between.

The chain has TRBV25-1 and TRBJ2-3; D ambiguous. This CDR3 is built from 12 residues. CDR1 and CDR2 (germline): MGHDK, SYGVNS. The V gene lost 6 bases and the J gene lost 4 bases, with 8 bases spanning the gap. CDR3 residues: CASRLQADTQYF. The CDR3, as DNA: TGTGCCAGCAGGCTCCAGGCAGATACGCAGTATTTT.

This chain joins TRBV6-2 or TRBV6-3 and TRBJ1-1; TRBD1 agrees at 10 bases. The trim removed 2 bases at V and 3 bases at J, leaving 9 bases unmatched. Per the germline V gene, CDR1 is MNHEY and CDR2 is SVGEGT. The CDR3 is made up of 17 amino acids. The CDR3 is CASSYLADRGTDTEAFF. Written as DNA, the CDR3 is TGTGCCAGCAGTTACCTCGCGGACAGGGGGACGGACACTGAAGCTTTCTTT.

This chain uses TRBV7-9 with TRBJ1-1; D not resolved. Germline V gene sequence: CDR1 SEHNR, CDR2 FQNEAQ (reference sequence). The CDR3 extends over 13 amino acids. The ends were cut back, 3 bases at V and 8 bases at J, with 13 bases in the middle. The CDR3 here is CASSFFGSVEAFF. The CDR3 coding sequence is TGTGCCAGCAGCTTTTTCGGGTCAGTCGAAGCTTTCTTT.

This clone was counted a few times. The CDR3 DNA reads as TGTGCCAGTAGCAGCTCGGACAGGTTCTATGGCTACACCTTC. As protein: CASSSSDRFYGYTF. The rearrangement joins TRBV19 to TRBJ1-2; TRBD1 aligns across 7 bases. After removal of 6 bases from V and 4 bases from J, the junction contained 8 bases not matched to a gene. Germline CDR1 is LNHDA and CDR2 is SQIVND (reference sequence). The CDR3 covers 14 residues. Full variable domain (missing parts from reference TRBV19 and TRBJ1-2): DGGITQSPKYLFRKEGQNVTLSCEQNLNHDAMYWYRQDPGQGLRLIYYSQIVNDFQKGDIAEGYSVSREKKESFPLTVTSAQKNPTAFYLCASSSSDRFYGYTFGSGTRLTVV.

The rearrangement joins TRBV5-1 to TRBJ2-2; D perhaps matches TRBD2 (5 bases). CDR1 and CDR2 from the germline V gene are SGHRS and YFSETQ. The CDR3 covers 14 residues. V lost 4 bases to trimming and J lost 5 bases, with 12 bases between them. The CDR3 region is CASSGGGSTGELFF. Here the CDR3 DNA reads TGCGCCAGCAGCGGTGGCGGGTCTACCGGGGAGCTGTTTTTT.

The chain links TRBV18 to TRBJ1-4; the match to TRBD1 covers 10 bases. Germline lookup yields CDR1 KGHSH and CDR2 LQKENI. Germline trimming cut 3 bases from V and 5 bases from J; bases unmatched to any gene: 6. This CDR3 has 16 amino acids. The DNA for the CDR3 is TGTGCCAGCTCACCGCCGACAGGGGGCGCGAATGAAAAACTGTTTTTT. Translating it yields CASSPPTGGANEKLFF. The variable domain in full, with the rest retrieved from reference TRBV18 and TRBJ1-4, is NAGVMQNPRHLVRRRGQEARLRCSPMKGHSHVYWYRQLPEEGLKFMVYLQKENIIDESGMPKERFSAEFPKEGPSILRIQQVVRGDSAAYFCASSPPTGGANEKLFFGSGTQLSVL.